The 11 T cell receptor beta chains reported below all come from one sample, sequenced in a study of vaccination and CD4 T cells after COVID-19. The sample's treatment: approximately 11-day PBMC culture with coronavirus spike peptide pools or control peptides (ViraFEST assay). CD4+ T-cell collection from the unexposed donor predated the COVID-19 pandemic (2011-2018). Oncomine TCR Beta short-read sequencing was applied to DNA from cultured CD4+ T cells. Genomic DNA was extracted from cultured CD4+ T cells. Via MiXCR, TCRdb re-called the PCR reads, giving one row per CDR3 protein. The sample yields more than 10,000 distinct CDR3 sequences, about 30% seen once. These receptors' antigens are unknown. What was sequenced was CD4+ T cells from blood, cultured in vitro. The receptors were sampled from a human donor in good health.

J is TRBJ1-1 and V is TRBV5-1; D not resolved. Germline V gives CDR1 SGHRS, CDR2 YFSETQ. This CDR3 comprises 13 residues. With 4 bases removed from V and 1 base from J, the gap between germline ends came to 8 bases. The CDR3 coding sequence is TGCGCCAGCAGCCTGGAGGCGAACACTGAAGCTTTCTTT. Translating gives CASSLEANTEAFF.

This chain links TRBV14 with TRBJ2-7; TRBD1 aligns across 8 bases. The CDR3 spans 13 residues. Trimming removed 6 bases from V and 4 bases from J; junction bases left unmatched: 5. In germline, CDR1 is SGHDN, CDR2 FVKESK. This chain's CDR3 is CASRRTGGYEQYF. The CDR3 DNA reads TGTGCCAGCAGGCGCACAGGGGGGTACGAGCAGTACTTC.

As DNA, the CDR3 is TGTGCCAGCAGCTTGGACAGGGACCATGGCTACACCTTC. It yields the protein CASSLDRDHGYTF. The V call is TRBV11-1, the J call TRBJ1-2; 8 bases are shared with TRBD1. There are 13 residues in the CDR3. J was trimmed by 6 bases and V by 3 bases; bases with no gene match: 3. CDR1 SGHAT and CDR2 FQDESV come from the germline V gene (reference sequence).

This chain uses TRBV6-2 or TRBV6-3 with TRBJ2-1, with 11 bases lining up with TRBD2. Germline V CDR1 and CDR2: MNHEY, SVGEGT. The junction had 12 bases not matched to a gene; V was cut back by 6 bases and J by 5 bases. CDR3 length: 17 residues. The CDR3 bases are TGTGCCAGCAGAGTACACTCGACTAGCGGGAAGAACAATGAGCAGTTCTTC. Protein: CASRVHSTSGKNNEQFF.

V gene TRBV7-9 combines with J gene TRBJ2-1, with D unresolved. The CDR3 totals 14 residues. Germline V gene lookup returns CDR1 SEHNR and CDR2 FQNEAQ (reference sequence). The CDR3 DNA reads as TGTGCAGAACACCCCAGCAGCCACTACAATGAGCAGTTCTTC. This gives the protein CAEHPSSHYNEQFF.

J is TRBJ2-7 and V is TRBV2; unclear D gene. Germline V gene data show CDR1 as SNHLY and CDR2 as FYNNEI. The V gene lost 8 bases and the J gene lost 6 bases, with 14 bases spanning the gap. The CDR3 loop spans 12 amino acids. Written as DNA, the CDR3 is TGTGCCAGCGACAACCGAGCAGCCGAGCAGTACTTC. Translation: CASDNRAAEQYF.

The rearrangement joins TRBV7-9 to TRBJ2-7; TRBD2 matches at 9 bases. Germline V gene data show CDR1 as SEHNR and CDR2 as FQNEAQ (reference sequence). The CDR3 contains 15 residues. The trim removed 3 bases at V and 2 bases at J, leaving 5 bases unmatched. CDR3 loop: CASSLGLAGTYEQYF. The CDR3 DNA reads as TGTGCCAGCAGCTTGGGGCTAGCGGGAACCTACGAGCAGTACTTC.

This clonotype was counted between two and nine times. The chain is built from TRBV10-3 and TRBJ2-2, with a weak D call TRBD2 (5 bases). V was clipped by 8 bases and J by 6 bases, with 19 bases between them. Germline V lookup: CDR1 ENHRY, CDR2 SYGVKD. There are 15 residues in the CDR3. This chain's CDR3 is CAISPTGLPAGELFF. The DNA of the CDR3 is TGTGCCATCTCCCCGACGGGGTTACCCGCCGGGGAGCTGTTTTTT.

This chain joins TRBV7-2 and TRBJ2-5, with no clear D. The CDR3 spans 13 residues. Germline V gives CDR1 SGHTA, CDR2 FQGNSA. Between the trimmed V and J ends, which lost 2 bases and 7 bases, there was a span of 11 bases. Written as DNA, the CDR3 is TGTGCCAGCAGCTTAAACGCTGATGGGACCCAGTACTTC. Encoded protein: CASSLNADGTQYF.

The rearrangement links TRBV6-5 to TRBJ2-1; D unclear. V gave up 0 bases and J gave up 6 bases, with 6 bases separating them. Germline V lookup: CDR1 MNHEY, CDR2 SVGAGI. This CDR3 comprises 13 residues. The CDR3 DNA sequence: TGTGCCAGCAGTTACTCGTTAGGCAATGAGCAGTTCTTC. This sequence encodes CASSYSLGNEQFF.

There are a few counts of this clonotype. V gene TRBV7-9 combines with J gene TRBJ2-1, with 8 bases identical to TRBD1. Unmatched junction bases numbered 9, after V lost 4 bases and J lost 10 bases. In germline, CDR1 is SEHNR, CDR2 FQNEAQ (reference sequence). This CDR3 comprises 14 residues. CDR3 nucleotide sequence: TGTGCCAGCAGCTACGTGACAGGGGTGACCGAGCAGTTCTTC. Residues: CASSYVTGVTEQFF.